This T cell receptor (beta chain) was documented in a study of PD-L1 blockade in urothelial cancer (dated by TCRdb to 2015 to 2018). Regarding the study in general: All patients started therapy in about 2014 and received atezolizumab 1,200 mg intravenously every 3 weeks. About 90% of the roughly 29 patients were males with bladder-origin urothelial cancer, and about 60% of the roughly 29 reported a prior smoking history. Patients had an ECOG performance status of 0 or 1 and had received between 0 and 3 prior chemotherapy regimens. Blood samples were analyzed at 3 weeks after treatment start (second dose) and at 6 weeks after treatment start. Blood samples yielded a median of around 130,000 T cells and tens of thousands of unique TCRs, with median clonality roughly 0.082. An exploratory multi-omic analysis was conducted of the somatic, immune and clinical correlates of response to PD-L1 blockade with atezolizumab in urothelial cancer. Pretreatment tumor samples and matched peripheral blood, collected serially before and after atezolizumab treatment, underwent TCR sequencing. Durable clinical benefit meant progression-free survival longer than 6 months, and TCR features were also tested against progression-free and overall survival. In the same patients who had TCR sequencing, pretreatment tumors also underwent whole exome sequencing and RNA sequencing. Eight to ten patients achieved durable clinical benefit and roughly 20 did not. Around 30 patients had pretreatment blood TCR-seq, 24 had at least one posttreatment blood collection, and 24 had tumor TCR-seq. Beyond this particular receptor, the publication reports: Improved progression-free and overall survival was associated with having pretreatment peripheral blood TCR clonality below the median. Greater expansion of tumor-associated TCR clones in peripheral blood 3 weeks after the start of treatment was observed in patients with durable benefit (n of about 20, p = 0.022). Because the sample size was small (n of about 29) and many of the analyses were exploratory, the results are meant to be hypothesis-generating.

A total of approximately 27 patients with locally advanced or metastatic urothelial carcinoma, treated at Memorial Sloan Kettering on a trial protocol, made up the cohort. Peripheral blood mononuclear cells were collected pretreatment and during treatment, with between 1 and 8 total time points per patient. The Qiagen DNeasy Blood extraction kit was used to purify genomic DNA from total PBMCs and tumor samples. PBMCs were collected pretreatment and during treatment, and were isolated and stored as previously described. The CDR3 sequence holds 14 residues, the cysteine and phenylalanine included. Only the CDR3 DNA is retained, 42 bases long and in frame from the first base. CDR1 and CDR2, looked up from the germline V gene, are LGHNT and FRNRAP. Deletion took 1 base off V and 7 bases off J, with a span of 11 bases between the germline ends. To estimate absolute template abundance from read counts, synthetic TCR analog templates were spiked into each PCR. Using the immunoSEQ assay, TCRbeta CDR3 regions were amplified from genomic DNA with bias-controlled V and J gene primers. Sequencing of rearranged TCRbeta segments was done at approximately 20X coverage. The study's own analysis went as follows. Sequencing errors were corrected by clustering and CDR3s were annotated against IMGT to assign V, D and J genes. Downstream analyses used only productive TCRbeta rearrangements and left out out-of-frame or stop-codon sequences. Clonality was calculated as one minus the Shannon entropy normalized by the log of the number of unique productive sequences. Fisher's exact test with Benjamini-Hochberg correction, using a cutoff of adjusted p below 0.01, was how clones that differed between time points or between blood and tumor were identified. Sourced from immuneACCESS, this table was stored by TCRdb with only in-frame sequences that have V and J called. A share of the clones is absent; for the studies checked, an unresolved V gene accounts for under half, and the remainder has no known explanation. The V and J calls and clone size were taken over from that table, and D and trimming were inferred from the DNA. For this sample the table gives 70,000 to 75,000 clones, of which less than 90% were detected only once. Jointly, the top ten make up approximately 4.7% of the sample.

On this clone itself: No cognate antigen has been identified for it. Nothing much larger sits one base from this clone, and base qualities are not available.

The sequence was obtained from a man between 70 and 80 years old with urothelial cancer. The rearranged segments are TRBV12-5 and TRBJ1-5; TRBD1 is perhaps the D gene, given 5 matching bases. The sequencing here drew on PBMCs, taken around atezolizumab (anti-PD-L1) treatment. Here the CDR3 is given as CASGLDAGYQPQHF. The bases are TGTGCTAGTGGTTTGGACGCAGGGTACCAGCCCCAGCATTTT. The entire variable domain, with the stretches around the CDR3 drawn from the reference TRBV12-5 and TRBJ1-5 proteins, is DARVTQTPRHKVTEMGQEVTMRCQPILGHNTVFWYRQTMMQGLELLAYFRNRAPLDDSGMPKDRFSAEMPDATLATLKIQPSEPRDSAVYFCASGLDAGYQPQHFGDGTRLSIL.